Listed below are T cell receptor beta chains from one sample, sequenced in a study of blood T cell repertoires in COVID-19. TCRdb's table, derived via immunoSEQ multiplex PCR, lists solely in-frame clones and lacks some. The repertoire holds 320,000 or so clones, about 87% seen once, with more than 5% in the top ten. The sequenced material came from PBMCs or T cells enriched from blood (not recorded which). These receptors were collected from a man aged 30 to 39 who had recovered from COVID-19. Both conserved end residues are part of each CDR3. D genes are given only for firm matches. Some rows have no size entry. The others give once, few or many, or a class for an expanded clone.

size	V	J	D	CDR3	DNA
-	TRBV5-1	TRBJ2-3	TRBD1	CASSSGGGTDTQYF	TGCGCCAGCAGCTCAGGGGGTGGAACAGATACGCAGTATTTT
-	TRBV6-5	TRBJ2-3	-	CASSLAESTDTQYF	TGTGCCAGCAGTTTAGCGGAGAGCACAGATACGCAGTATTTT
-	TRBV5-6	TRBJ1-2	TRBD1	CASSPDRGGIYGYTF	TGTGCCAGCAGCCCGGACAGGGGAGGGATCTATGGCTACACCTTC
-	TRBV27	TRBJ2-5	TRBD1	CASSLDRGAETQYF	TGTGCCAGCAGTTTGGACAGGGGTGCGGAGACCCAGTACTTC
-	TRBV7-9	TRBJ2-5	-	CASSLATGIQETQYF	TGTGCCAGCAGCTTAGCAACAGGGATCCAAGAGACCCAGTACTTC
-	TRBV9	TRBJ1-6	-	CASSVGLSSYNSPLHF	TGTGCCAGCAGCGTAGGGTTGAGCTCCTATAATTCACCCCTCCACTTT
few	TRBV28	TRBJ2-2	-	CASRPSTENTGELFF	TGTGCCAGCAGGCCCTCGACAGAGAACACCGGGGAGCTGTTTTTT
once	TRBV9	TRBJ2-7	TRBD2	CASSASGTSDEQYF	TGTGCCAGCAGCGCCTCTGGGACTAGCGACGAGCAGTACTTC
-	TRBV4-2	TRBJ2-3	TRBD2	CASSPLAGASTDTQYF	TGTGCCAGCAGCCCGCTAGCGGGGGCTAGCACAGATACGCAGTATTTT
-	TRBV10-3	TRBJ2-3	TRBD1	CAISEDRGSTDTQYF	TGTGCCATCAGTGAAGACAGGGGGTCGACAGATACGCAGTATTTT
-	TRBV7-3	TRBJ2-1	TRBD2	CASSPASGGAFFEQFF	TGTGCCAGCAGCCCCGCTAGCGGGGGGGCGTTCTTCGAGCAGTTCTTC
-	TRBV5-4	TRBJ2-7	-	CASSLRLRGGDEQYF	TGTGCCAGCAGCTTGCGGTTGCGGGGTGGCGACGAGCAGTACTTC
-	TRBV28	TRBJ2-1	TRBD1	CASSLSPGGYNEQFF	TGTGCCAGCAGTTTATCGCCAGGGGGCTACAATGAGCAGTTCTTC
-	TRBV7-9	TRBJ2-6	-	CASSRGSGANVLTF	TGTGCCAGCAGCCGGGGGTCTGGGGCCAACGTCCTGACTTTC
-	TRBV7-9	TRBJ2-4	-	CASSPGYALAKNIQYF	TGTGCCAGCAGCCCAGGATACGCCCTAGCCAAAAACATTCAGTACTTC
-	TRBV4-1	TRBJ2-7	TRBD2	CASSPSGGPEGREQYF	TGCGCCAGCAGCCCTAGCGGGGGGCCGGAGGGTAGAGAGCAGTACTTC
-	TRBV28	TRBJ1-5	-	CASSLNKNQPQHF	TGTGCCAGCAGTTTAAACAAGAATCAGCCCCAGCATTTT
-	TRBV10-3	TRBJ1-6	-	CAISDQAANNSPLHF	TGTGCCATCAGTGATCAGGCCGCCAATAATTCACCCCTCCACTTT
once	TRBV9	TRBJ2-3	TRBD2	CASSVSGGTSSTDTQYF	TGTGCCAGCAGCGTTAGCGGGGGAACCTCTAGCACAGATACGCAGTATTTT
-	TRBV19	TRBJ2-6	TRBD1	CASSRGRDRKSHSGANVLTF	TGTGCCAGTAGTAGGGGCCGGGACAGGAAATCCCACTCTGGGGCCAACGTCCTGACTTTC
-	TRBV7-6	TRBJ1-2	-	CASSLGPWGRDNYGYTF	TGTGCCAGCAGCTTGGGCCCATGGGGGCGCGACAACTATGGCTACACCTTC
-	TRBV6-5	TRBJ1-2	TRBD1	CASSRDSGTYGYTF	TGTGCCAGCAGTCGGGACAGCGGTACCTATGGCTACACCTTC
-	TRBV25-1	TRBJ2-5	TRBD2	CASSPLASGEMETQYF	TGTGCCAGCAGTCCCCTCGCTAGCGGGGAGATGGAGACCCAGTACTTC
once	TRBV27	TRBJ1-1	TRBD1	CASSLSTGWGTEAFF	TGTGCCAGCAGTTTATCGACAGGGTGGGGCACTGAAGCTTTCTTT
-	TRBV10-3	TRBJ2-7	TRBD1	CAINDRESSYEQYF	TGTGCCATCAACGACAGGGAGAGCTCCTACGAGCAGTACTTC
-	TRBV5-1	TRBJ2-2	TRBD1	CASSIGQGTGELFF	TGCGCCAGCAGCATCGGACAGGGCACCGGGGAGCTGTTTTTT
-	TRBV15	TRBJ2-7	-	CATSSSGVYIYEQYF	TGTGCCACCAGCAGCTCGGGGGTCTATATCTACGAGCAGTACTTC
-	TRBV4-1	TRBJ1-6	-	CASSRGSSPLHF	TGCGCCAGCAGCCGAGGTAGTTCACCCCTCCACTTT
-	TRBV5-4	TRBJ1-5	-	CASSPRQHNSNQPQHF	TGTGCCAGCAGCCCAAGACAGCACAATAGCAATCAGCCCCAGCATTTT
-	TRBV5-1	TRBJ2-7	TRBD1	CASSSGTASYEQYF	TGCGCCAGCAGCTCCGGGACAGCCTCCTACGAGCAGTACTTC
-	TRBV11-2	TRBJ2-7	TRBD1	CASSLEGTGSFYEQYF	TGTGCCAGCAGCTTAGAGGGGACAGGATCATTCTACGAGCAGTACTTC
-	TRBV11-2	TRBJ2-1	TRBD1	CASRRTGNNEQFF	TGTGCCAGCAGAAGGACAGGGAACAATGAGCAGTTCTTC
once	TRBV28	TRBJ1-1	-	CASSLTGGEAFF	TGTGCCAGCAGTTTAACAGGTGGTGAAGCTTTCTTT
-	TRBV6-5	TRBJ1-1	TRBD1	CASRDTGGWDTEAFF	TGTGCCAGCAGGGATACAGGGGGCTGGGACACTGAAGCTTTCTTT
-	TRBV11-2	TRBJ1-2	-	CASRQGAGRSNYGYTF	TGTGCCAGCAGACAAGGGGCGGGACGGTCTAACTATGGCTACACCTTC
-	TRBV19	TRBJ1-6	TRBD1	CASSMRTGGVGSPLHF	TGTGCCAGTAGTATGCGGACAGGGGGCGTGGGTTCACCCCTCCACTTT
-	TRBV11-2	TRBJ1-2	-	CASSSTGFYGYTF	TGTGCCAGCAGCTCTACAGGATTCTATGGCTACACCTTC
once	TRBV12-3/TRBV12-4	TRBJ2-3	-	CASRWTYTDTQYF	TGTGCCAGCAGGTGGACTTACACAGATACGCAGTATTTT
-	TRBV12-3/TRBV12-4	TRBJ1-5	-	CASSFQSNQPQHF	TGTGCCAGCAGTTTTCAGAGCAATCAGCCCCAGCATTTT
-	TRBV2	TRBJ1-2	-	CASTGPRAGGYTF	TGTGCCAGCACTGGGCCCAGGGCAGGTGGCTACACCTTC
-	TRBV27	TRBJ2-7	TRBD1	CASSDRDRGYEQYF	TGTGCCAGCAGTGACCGGGACAGGGGCTACGAGCAGTACTTC
-	TRBV6-5	TRBJ2-7	-	CASSYSGAQYF	TGTGCCAGCAGTTACTCGGGGGCGCAGTACTTC
-	TRBV28	TRBJ1-2	-	CASSFWRGNYGYTF	TGTGCCAGCAGTTTTTGGCGGGGAAACTATGGCTACACCTTC
-	TRBV6-6	TRBJ1-2	-	CASSYERSTGYTF	TGTGCCAGCAGTTACGAGAGGTCTACAGGCTACACCTTC